Each of the 3 T cell receptor beta chains below was sequenced from the same sample in a study of cytomegalovirus exposure and HLA in healthy donors. The PCR contained 60 Vbeta and 13 Jbeta primers. Generated by immunoSEQ multiplex PCR, the TCRdb table keeps only in-frame clones and is missing some. The sample shows 150,000 to 160,000 clones, 80% of them seen only once. Source material: PBMCs. The receptors come from a woman in her 40s in good health and CMV-seropositive.

The genes are TRBV5-1 and TRBJ2-1; 12 bases match TRBD1. Germline CDR1 and CDR2: SGHRS and YFSETQ. The CDR3 totals 15 residues. The V segment lost 2 bases and the J segment 8 bases; nucleotides outside the gene matches: 5. The CDR3 loop is CASSFPGQGAHEQFF. The CDR3 DNA reads TGCGCCAGCAGCTTTCCGGGACAGGGGGCCCATGAGCAGTTCTTC.

This chain's CDR3 is CACEQGSGYEQYF. CDR3 sequence (DNA): TGTGCCTGTGAACAGGGGAGTGGGTACGAGCAGTACTTC. The J gene is TRBJ2-7, the V gene TRBV30; 7 nucleotides match TRBD1. Germline trimming cut 6 bases from V and 4 bases from J; bases unmatched to any gene: 9. The CDR3 extends over 13 amino acids. Looked up from germline, CDR1 is GTSNPN and CDR2 is SVGIG (reference sequence).

CDR3 loop: CASRGLAGTEEQYF. The CDR3 nucleotides read TGTGCCAGCAGAGGACTAGCGGGCACAGAGGAGCAGTACTTC. The chain couples TRBV2 to TRBJ2-7; TRBD2 agrees at 11 bases. This CDR3 comprises 14 residues. Germline V gene sequence: CDR1 SNHLY, CDR2 FYNNEI. Germline trimming cut 6 bases from V and 7 bases from J; bases unmatched to any gene: 8.